This entry describes one T cell receptor beta chain. CDR1 and CDR2 from the germline V gene are LNHDA and SQIVND (reference sequence). Unmatched junction bases numbered 8, after V lost 7 bases and J lost 7 bases. This CDR3 is built from 14 residues. The entry originates in a study of cytomegalovirus exposure and HLA in healthy donors. Both 60 Vbeta primers and 13 Jbeta primers went into the PCR. The protocol was immunoSEQ multiplex PCR, while the TCRdb copy is restricted to in-frame clones and leaves out a portion. Among 130,000 to 150,000 clones listed, about 80% were seen once. This receptor was obtained from a man aged 35 to 55 in good health and CMV-seronegative. The sample comprised PBMCs. The V gene is TRBV19, the J gene TRBJ1-4; the match to TRBD1 covers 8 bases. CDR3 coding DNA: TGTGCCAGTATCCCACAGGGGGGGAGTGAAAAACTGTTTTTT. Residues: CASIPQGGSEKLFF.